Sequencing of this TCR beta chain was carried out in a study of Ad26.COV2.S vaccination and SARS-CoV-2 variants. Note on this clone: Its antigen is unidentified.

The sample's treatment: 19 received Ad26.COV2.S at low or high dose, single or two shots; 5 received placebo; per-sample allocation not given. Following the first vaccine or placebo injection, samples were taken on day 63. Whole-study results and caveats: Analyses that measured TCR breadth and depth may have underestimated total T cell responses.

CDR3 size: 13 residues. The ends were cut back, 6 bases at V and 0 bases at J, with 7 bases in the middle. Germline V gene lookup returns CDR1 MNHEY and CDR2 SVGAGI. The data were produced by immunoSEQ multiplex PCR, yet TCRdb's version contains in-frame clones alone and is incomplete. The sample contains 430,000 or so clones, 75% to 90% of which appear only once. This receptor was identified in a person between 18 and 60 years old who received the Ad26.COV2.S COVID-19 vaccine or a placebo. V usage is TRBV6-5 and J usage is TRBJ2-3; no reliable D call. The source was peripheral blood, collected in a trial of Ad26.COV2.S vaccine versus placebo. In DNA, the CDR3 is TGTGCCAGCAGGGCACCTAGCACAGATACGCAGTATTTT. Translated: CASRAPSTDTQYF.